Below, 25 T cell receptor beta chains from the same sample are listed, as sequenced in a study of T-cell memory formation after mild COVID-19. TCRdb ran MiXCR on the 5' RACE reads and lists one entry per CDR3 protein. The sample gives 250,000 to 300,000 distinct CDR3 sequences, roughly 15% of which show up once; roughly a fifth is in the top ten. The sequenced sample was PBMCs or a T cell subset sorted from them (not recorded which). These receptor sequences come from a man aged 18-30 years who had mild COVID-19 (a few samples of this study predate the infection). Cell type and time point are not known.

In this sample, this clonotype turned up a few times. The rearrangement links TRBV28 to TRBJ1-1; 8 bases are shared with TRBD1. Losses at the gene ends were 1 base for V and 4 bases for J; bases not matched to a gene: 5. Germline V CDR1 and CDR2: MDHEN, SYDVKM. This CDR3 region has 15 residues. This CDR3 is CASSLFLQGATEAFF. CDR3 DNA: TGTGCCAGCAGTTTATTTCTCCAGGGGGCCACTGAAGCTTTCTTT.

This clonotype was detected only a few times. This chain joins TRBV19 and TRBJ2-7; D is ambiguous. CDR1 LNHDA and CDR2 SQIVND come from the germline V gene (reference sequence). V was trimmed by 11 bases and J by 2 bases, leaving 10 bases between them. This CDR3 is built from 11 residues. The CDR3 spells CAEARTYEQYV. The CDR3 DNA sequence: TGTGCCGAGGCGCGAACCTACGAGCAGTACGTC.

V is TRBV11-2 and J is TRBJ1-1; D ambiguous. CDR1 SGHAT and CDR2 FQNNGV come from the germline V gene. V gave up 0 bases and J gave up 8 bases, with 10 bases separating them. The CDR3 has 13 amino acids. The CDR3 nucleotides read TGTGCCAGCAGCTTAGATCGGGTAGGAGAAGCTTTCTTT. Protein product: CASSLDRVGEAFF.

This clonotype was counted a few times. The rearrangement joins TRBV20-1 to TRBJ2-3, with 8 bases lining up with TRBD2. The germline V gene encodes CDR1 DFQATT and CDR2 SNEGSKA (reference sequence). The V segment lost 3 bases and the J segment 7 bases; nucleotides outside the gene matches: 6. The CDR3 sequence is 13 residues long. The CDR3 here is CSARTGGPNTQYF. The CDR3 DNA is TGCAGTGCTAGGACGGGGGGGCCGAATACGCAGTATTTT.

This clonotype occurred a few times. This sequence joins TRBV27 and TRBJ1-5; D is undetermined. Trimming removed 4 bases at V and 6 bases at J, with 7 bases between. CDR1 MNHEY and CDR2 SMNVEV come from the germline V gene (reference sequence). The CDR3 extends over 12 amino acids. The CDR3 DNA sequence: TGTGCCAGCAGTTCCTCCGCTCAGCCCCAGCATTTT. Translated: CASSSSAQPQHF.

This clonotype has more than one count but fewer than ten. The chain combines TRBV6-5 with TRBJ2-3; D might be TRBD1 or TRBD2, each matching 6 bases. V lost 3 bases and J 3 bases, leaving 13 bases between the germline ends. The CDR3 has 15 residues. Germline CDR1 reads MNHEY; CDR2 reads SVGAGI. The CDR3 region is CASSYYGGYTDTQYF. The CDR3 nucleotides are TGTGCCAGCAGTTATTACGGGGGCTATACAGATACGCAGTATTTT.

In this sample, this clonotype turned up many times. The chain couples TRBV7-2 to TRBJ2-7; D remains unclear. Trimming removed 4 bases at V and 2 bases at J, with 9 bases between. CDR3 length: 13 residues. The germline CDR1 and CDR2 sequences are SGHTA and FQGNSA. The CDR3 loop is CASSSRRAYEQYF. Here the CDR3 DNA reads TGTGCCAGCAGCTCGCGACGCGCCTACGAGCAGTACTTC.

In its sample, this clonotype was seen a few times. The V and J genes are TRBV9 and TRBJ2-3; 8 bases agree with TRBD1. The CDR3 has 14 residues. V lost 3 bases to trimming and J lost 7 bases; unmatched junction nucleotides: 7. The germline V gene encodes CDR1 SGDLS and CDR2 YYNGEE. The CDR3 sequence: CASSEDRAMNTQYF. The CDR3 DNA follows: TGTGCCAGCAGCGAGGACAGGGCCATGAATACGCAGTATTTT.

This clonotype was counted only a few times. The chain joins TRBV9 to TRBJ2-3, with TRBD1 matching over 7 bases. There are 14 residues in the CDR3. The germline CDR1 and CDR2 sequences are SGDLS and YYNGEE. The junction had 2 bases not matched to a gene; V was cut back by 1 base and J by 3 bases. The CDR3 DNA sequence: TGTGCCAGCAGCGTAACAGGGGCAACAGATACGCAGTATTTT. Translated, it gives CASSVTGATDTQYF.

Ten or more counts support this clonotype. V is TRBV12-3 or TRBV12-4 and J is TRBJ2-3; D is possibly TRBD1 or TRBD2 (5 bases each). The V end was cut by 4 bases, the J end by 2 bases, with 10 bases between. The CDR3 contains 14 residues. The DNA for the CDR3 is TGTGCCAGCAGTTCCGGGACCTACACAGATACGCAGTATTTT. This encodes CASSSGTYTDTQYF.

The V and J genes are TRBV28 and TRBJ2-7; D is perhaps TRBD2 (6 bases). CDR3 length: 14 amino acids. The germline V gene encodes CDR1 MDHEN and CDR2 SYDVKM. V gave up 7 bases and J gave up 0 bases, with 13 bases separating them. CDR3 nucleotide sequence: TGTGCCAGCACATCGCTGGGGGGCTCCTACGAGCAGTACGTC. This sequence encodes CASTSLGGSYEQYV.

This clonotype was seen many times. V usage is TRBV7-2 and J usage is TRBJ2-3; D is uncertain. Germline V gene data show CDR1 as SGHTA and CDR2 as FQGNSA. CDR3 size: 13 residues. Trimming removed 4 bases at V and 4 bases at J, with 9 bases between. The CDR3 is CASSSGPPDTQYF. The CDR3 DNA is TGTGCCAGCAGCTCGGGCCCTCCAGATACGCAGTATTTT.

This chain connects TRBV6-2 or TRBV6-3 to TRBJ2-3, with 11 bases aligning to TRBD2. The CDR3 runs 15 residues. The junction had 5 bases not matched to a gene; V was cut back by 5 bases and J by 4 bases. Germline CDR1 MNHEY, CDR2 SVGEGT. The CDR3 region is CASSTSGGPPDTQYF. The CDR3 bases are TGTGCCAGCAGTACTAGCGGGGGCCCACCAGATACGCAGTATTTT.

This clonotype was counted only a few times. The chain carries TRBV10-3 and TRBJ2-7; 8 bases agree with TRBD2. The V gene end was trimmed by 4 bases and the J gene end by 5 bases; junction bases not matched to a gene: 10. There are 15 residues in the CDR3. The V gene's germline CDR1 is ENHRY and CDR2 SYGVKD. The CDR3 nucleotides are TGTGCCATCAGTGGGGTACGTAGCGGGGACGACGAGCAGTACTTC. Translated: CAISGVRSGDDEQYF.

The chain combines TRBV20-1 with TRBJ2-2, with D maybe TRBD2 (6 bases). CDR1 is DFQATT, CDR2 SNEGSKA, per germline (reference sequence). The CDR3 extends over 13 amino acids. V was pared by 3 bases and J by 7 bases, with 12 bases between. The CDR3 loop is CSARTGDDGELFF. For the CDR3, the DNA is TGCAGTGCTAGGACGGGGGATGACGGGGAGCTGTTTTTT.

This clonotype was seen a few times. The chain recombines TRBV6-2 or TRBV6-3 with TRBJ2-2; 9 bases align to TRBD1. The CDR3 length is 14 residues. Germline V CDR1 and CDR2: MNHEY, SVGEGT. V lost 6 bases to trimming and J lost 6 bases; unmatched junction nucleotides: 5. CDR3 sequence reads: CASRRTGESGELFF. CDR3 DNA: TGTGCCAGCAGGAGGACAGGGGAGTCCGGGGAGCTGTTTTTT.

This clonotype came up a few times. V gene TRBV20-1 combines with J gene TRBJ1-2; 9 bases align to TRBD1. Trimming at V came to 7 bases and at J to 3 bases, leaving 6 bases not matched to a gene. Germline assignment: CDR1 DFQATT and CDR2 SNEGSKA (reference sequence). CDR3 size: 13 residues. The CDR3 nucleotides read TGCAGTGTCCAGGACAGGGGCCACTATGGCTACACCTTC. The encoded protein is CSVQDRGHYGYTF.

The genes are TRBV7-9 and TRBJ2-5; TRBD2 matches 8 bases. Looked up from germline, CDR1 is SEHNR and CDR2 is FQNEAQ (reference sequence). The CDR3 has 13 residues. Germline trimming cut 5 bases from V and 5 bases from J; bases unmatched to any gene: 4. The CDR3 DNA reads as TGTGCCAGCAGCCCCGGGAGGGTTGAGACCCAGTACTTC. It is translated as CASSPGRVETQYF.

This clonotype showed up just a few times. The J gene is TRBJ1-5, the V gene TRBV15, with D possibly being TRBD1 (5 bases). Looked up from germline, CDR1 is LNHNV and CDR2 is YYDKDF (reference sequence). Trimming shortened V by 0 bases and J by 9 bases, and 12 bases separated the two germline ends. The CDR3 contains 14 residues. The CDR3 DNA reads TGTGCCACCAGCAGAGATGGCGGCGGGGGGCCCCAGCATTTT. It codes for CATSRDGGGGPQHF.

V usage is TRBV6-4 and J usage is TRBJ2-2; weak D call: TRBD1 (5 bases). CDR1 MRHNA and CDR2 SNTAGT come from the germline V gene. This CDR3 has 13 residues. V lost 4 bases and J lost 4, with 7 bases in between. The CDR3 nucleotides are TGTGCCAGCAGTGGACAGTCCACCGGGGAGCTGTTTTTT. This encodes CASSGQSTGELFF.

This CDR3 is CASSVVRTGELFF. The CDR3 nucleotides read TGTGCCAGCAGCGTAGTTCGAACCGGGGAGCTGTTTTTT. The chain is built from TRBV9 and TRBJ2-2; D is unclear. With 0 bases removed from V and 5 bases from J, the gap between germline ends came to 5 bases. Germline lookup yields CDR1 SGDLS and CDR2 YYNGEE. The CDR3 is 13 amino acids.

The J gene is TRBJ1-5, the V gene TRBV7-2; tentative D call: TRBD1 (5 bases). The CDR3 is 15 amino acids. V lost 5 bases to trimming and J lost 0 bases, with 11 bases between them. Germline CDR1 reads SGHTA; CDR2 reads FQGNSA. Written as DNA, the CDR3 is TGTGCCAGCAGCGCGAGGGGATATAGCAATCAGCCCCAGCATTTT. Residues: CASSARGYSNQPQHF.

This chain joins TRBV15 and TRBJ1-5; 10 bases line up with TRBD1. V shed 5 bases, J shed 4 bases, and the junction held 5 bases outside the gene matches. The CDR3 runs 15 residues. The V gene's germline CDR1 is LNHNV and CDR2 YYDKDF (reference sequence). CDR3: CATSPGTGVNQPQHF. CDR3 DNA sequence: TGTGCCACCAGCCCCGGGACAGGGGTGAATCAGCCCCAGCATTTT.

The gene calls are TRBV6-5 and TRBJ2-7; tentative D call: TRBD1 (5 bases). The CDR3 runs 14 residues. From germline, CDR1 is MNHEY and CDR2 SVGAGI. The ends were cut back, 6 bases at V and 11 bases at J, with 23 bases in the middle. The DNA of the CDR3 is TGTGCCAGCAGGGCGATCGATCAGGGTTCCAAGGAGTACTTC. It translates to CASRAIDQGSKEYF.

In DNA form, the CDR3 reads TGTGCCAGCAACCCCACGGGCGCCGCGGGCACTGAAGCTTTCTTT. It specifies CASNPTGAAGTEAFF. The chain is built from TRBV11-2 and TRBJ1-1; D is ambiguous. The CDR3 is 15 amino acids. V lost 7 bases to trimming and J lost 4 bases, with 19 bases between them. Germline V gene lookup returns CDR1 SGHAT and CDR2 FQNNGV.